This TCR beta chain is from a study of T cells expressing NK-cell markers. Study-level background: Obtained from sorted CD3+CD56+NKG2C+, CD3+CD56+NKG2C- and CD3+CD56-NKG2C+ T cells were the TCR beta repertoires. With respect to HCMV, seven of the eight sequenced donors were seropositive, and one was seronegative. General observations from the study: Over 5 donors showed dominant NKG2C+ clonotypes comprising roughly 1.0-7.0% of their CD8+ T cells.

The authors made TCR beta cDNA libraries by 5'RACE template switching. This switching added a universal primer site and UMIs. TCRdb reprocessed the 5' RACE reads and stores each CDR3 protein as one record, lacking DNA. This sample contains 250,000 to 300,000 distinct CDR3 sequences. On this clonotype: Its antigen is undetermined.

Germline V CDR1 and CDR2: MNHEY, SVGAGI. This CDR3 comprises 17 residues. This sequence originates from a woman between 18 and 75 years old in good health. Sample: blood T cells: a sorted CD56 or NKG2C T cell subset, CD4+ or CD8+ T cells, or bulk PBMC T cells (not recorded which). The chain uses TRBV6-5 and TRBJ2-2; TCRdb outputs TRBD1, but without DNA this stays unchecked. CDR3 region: CASSYRVGTRNTGELFF.